A selection of T cell receptor beta chains follows, all from one sample in a study of beta chain features in type 1 diabetes. Libraries were prepared by immunoSEQ multiplex PCR; TCRdb keeps only in-frame clonotypes and omits some of them. The sample records about 59,000 clones, 59% being singletons. Sequencing used Tregs from blood. Receptors were obtained from a woman aged 18-35 years in good health. CDR3s include the opening cysteine and the closing phenylalanine or tryptophan. Fields, in order: J gene, D gene, clone size, CDR3 length, V gene, CDR3 DNA, CDR3 protein. The D gene is left open where the match is weak. Clone size is not always given. Where it is, it says once, few, many or a class for expanded clones.

J: TRBJ1-1; D: TRBD1; size: .; length: 14; V: TRBV7-2; DNA: TGTGCCAGCAGCTGGACAGGGGTCGGCACTGAAGCTTTCTTT; CDR3: CASSWTGVGTEAFF
J: TRBJ1-3; D: .; size: few; length: 14; V: TRBV29-1; DNA: TGCAGCGCCTCCTCGGGTCGACCTGGAAACACCATATATTTT; CDR3: CSASSGRPGNTIYF
J: TRBJ1-1; D: .; size: .; length: 16; V: TRBV5-1; DNA: TGCGCCAGCAGCTTGGCCCCCCAGGTAGGGAACACTGAAGCTTTCTTT; CDR3: CASSLAPQVGNTEAFF
J: TRBJ1-5; D: TRBD1; size: .; length: 15; V: TRBV30; DNA: TGTGCCTGGAGTGTATTTGGACAGGGCGAACAGCCCCAGCATTTT; CDR3: CAWSVFGQGEQPQHF
J: TRBJ1-2; D: .; size: .; length: 12; V: TRBV29-1; DNA: TGCAGCGTTGAAGCTGTTAACTATGGCTACACCTTC; CDR3: CSVEAVNYGYTF
J: TRBJ1-1; D: .; size: .; length: 15; V: TRBV4-3; DNA: TGCGCCAGCAGGTCACACCAGACTCCGGGGACTGAAGCTTTCTTT; CDR3: CASRSHQTPGTEAFF
J: TRBJ1-1; D: .; size: few; length: 15; V: TRBV7-9; DNA: TGTGCCAGCAGCTTAAATGGCCAGGGGAACACTGAAGCTTTCTTT; CDR3: CASSLNGQGNTEAFF
J: TRBJ2-5; D: .; size: .; length: 18; V: TRBV5-1; DNA: TGCGCCAGCAGCTTTGCTTGGGCCGGGACACCCAATCAAGAGACCCAGTACTTC; CDR3: CASSFAWAGTPNQETQYF
J: TRBJ2-7; D: TRBD2; size: once; length: 15; V: TRBV5-1; DNA: TGCGCCAGCAGCACCGGGACTAGCGGGCTTATCGAGCAGTACTTC; CDR3: CASSTGTSGLIEQYF
J: TRBJ2-5; D: .; size: .; length: 11; V: TRBV18; DNA: TGTGCCAGCTCACCCCGGGAGACCCAGTACTTC; CDR3: CASSPRETQYF
J: TRBJ2-7; D: TRBD2; size: few; length: 13; V: TRBV6-1; DNA: TGTGCCAGCAACCTAGCGGGAGGGAACGAGCAGTACTTC; CDR3: CASNLAGGNEQYF
J: TRBJ2-2; D: .; size: .; length: 15; V: TRBV5-1; DNA: TGCGCCAGCAGCTTGAGCACAGGGAAAACCGGGGAGCTGTTTTTT; CDR3: CASSLSTGKTGELFF
J: TRBJ1-2; D: TRBD1; size: once; length: 16; V: TRBV6-6; DNA: TGTGCCAGCAGGCGAAGGGGGACAGGGGGCTCCTATGGCTACACCTTC; CDR3: CASRRRGTGGSYGYTF
J: TRBJ1-5; D: TRBD1; size: few; length: 14; V: TRBV6-1; DNA: TGTGCCAGCAGCCGGGGGACAGCTAATCAGCCCCAGCATTTT; CDR3: CASSRGTANQPQHF
J: TRBJ2-7; D: TRBD1; size: once; length: 14; V: TRBV5-6; DNA: TGTGCCAGCAGCTACCGTGCCACAGGGGCCGAGCAGTACTTC; CDR3: CASSYRATGAEQYF
J: TRBJ2-7; D: .; size: .; length: 12; V: TRBV29-1; DNA: TGCAGCGTTGGGGACTTCTCCTACGAGCAGTACTTC; CDR3: CSVGDFSYEQYF
J: TRBJ2-3; D: TRBD1; size: .; length: 13; V: TRBV5-1; DNA: TGCGCCAGCAAGGTACAGGGGACAGATACGCAGTATTTT; CDR3: CASKVQGTDTQYF
J: TRBJ2-7; D: TRBD2; size: .; length: 13; V: TRBV6-6; DNA: TGTGCCATCAGTCCTAGCGGGGGGTACGAGCAGTACTTC; CDR3: CAISPSGGYEQYF
J: TRBJ2-3; D: TRBD1; size: few; length: 15; V: TRBV7-9; DNA: TGTGCCAGCAGCTACCGACAGGGTTTGACAGATACGCAGTATTTT; CDR3: CASSYRQGLTDTQYF
J: TRBJ1-6; D: TRBD1; size: .; length: 15; V: TRBV7-2; DNA: TGTGCCAGCAGCCCCCCTGGGACAGGGGGATCACCCCTCCACTTT; CDR3: CASSPPGTGGSPLHF
J: TRBJ1-1; D: .; size: .; length: 14; V: TRBV19; DNA: TGTGCCAGTAGTATAGAGGAGGGAAACACTGAAGCTTTCTTT; CDR3: CASSIEEGNTEAFF
J: TRBJ1-1; D: TRBD1; size: .; length: 17; V: TRBV12-5; DNA: TGTGCTAGTGGTTTGTTCCGGGACAGGGTTGAATTAACTGAAGCTTTCTTT; CDR3: CASGLFRDRVELTEAFF
J: TRBJ1-4; D: .; size: .; length: 13; V: TRBV10-3; DNA: TGTGCCATCAGCCCAGACAGAGATGAAAAACTGTTTTTT; CDR3: CAISPDRDEKLFF
J: TRBJ2-5; D: .; size: .; length: 14; V: TRBV7-9; DNA: TGTGCCAGCAGCTTCTTCCGCCGGGAAGAGACCCAGTACTTC; CDR3: CASSFFRREETQYF
J: TRBJ2-1; D: TRBD2; size: .; length: 16; V: TRBV9; DNA: TGTGCCAGCAGCGTAGGGCTAGCGGGAGAATGGAATGAGCAGTTCTTC; CDR3: CASSVGLAGEWNEQFF
J: TRBJ2-3; D: TRBD2; size: few; length: 16; V: TRBV19; DNA: TGTGCCAGTAGAAGACTAGCGGGGGGGAGCACAGATACGCAGTATTTT; CDR3: CASRRLAGGSTDTQYF
J: TRBJ2-7; D: TRBD1; size: once; length: 15; V: TRBV7-2; DNA: TGTGCCAGCAGCTCACAGGGGGCCCGAGGCTACGAGCAGTACTTC; CDR3: CASSSQGARGYEQYF
J: TRBJ1-6; D: .; size: .; length: 13; V: TRBV4-1; DNA: TGCGCCAGTACGGACAACTATAATTCACCCCTCCACTTT; CDR3: CASTDNYNSPLHF
J: TRBJ2-7; D: .; size: .; length: 14; V: TRBV6-5; DNA: TGTGCCAGCAGTTACAGGGGGGGCCTCTACGAGCAGTACTTC; CDR3: CASSYRGGLYEQYF
J: TRBJ2-3; D: TRBD2; size: few; length: 14; V: TRBV6-5; DNA: TGTGCCAGCGCGGCGGGGGGGCGCACAGATACGCAGTATTTT; CDR3: CASAAGGRTDTQYF
J: TRBJ2-7; D: TRBD2; size: .; length: 15; V: TRBV11-2; DNA: TGTGCCAGCAGCTCGACTAGCGGGGGCCTTTACGAGCAGTACTTC; CDR3: CASSSTSGGLYEQYF
J: TRBJ1-1; D: .; size: .; length: 11; V: TRBV6-5; DNA: TGTGCCAGCAGGGCCTCAGGTGAAGCTTTCTTT; CDR3: CASRASGEAFF
J: TRBJ1-1; D: .; size: .; length: 15; V: TRBV4-2; DNA: TGTGCCAGCAGCCAGGGGGGGGGTGGGGACACTGAAGCTTTCTTT; CDR3: CASSQGGGGDTEAFF
J: TRBJ2-7; D: .; size: .; length: 12; V: TRBV28; DNA: TGTGCCAGCAGTTCCCCCCGACAGGACCTTGGCTTC; CDR3: CASSSPRQDLGF
J: TRBJ1-6; D: .; size: .; length: 15; V: TRBV30; DNA: TGTGCCTGGATCGGACAAGGGGTGTTGAGTTCACCCCTCCACTTT; CDR3: CAWIGQGVLSSPLHF
J: TRBJ1-2; D: .; size: .; length: 12; V: TRBV7-8; DNA: TGTGCCAGCAGCCCCACCGGGGGGGGCTACACCTTC; CDR3: CASSPTGGGYTF
J: TRBJ2-3; D: .; size: medium-sized; length: 13; V: TRBV27; DNA: TGTGCCAGCAGAGCAAGTTCCACAGATACGCAGTATTTT; CDR3: CASRASSTDTQYF
J: TRBJ2-5; D: TRBD2; size: few; length: 13; V: TRBV29-1; DNA: TGCAGCGTGCAACTAGCGGAAGACGAGACCCAGTACTTC; CDR3: CSVQLAEDETQYF
J: TRBJ2-3; D: TRBD1; size: .; length: 15; V: TRBV30; DNA: TGTGCCTGGAGACCCCGGGACAGGGGCTCAGATACGCAGTATTTT; CDR3: CAWRPRDRGSDTQYF
J: TRBJ2-2; D: .; size: .; length: 12; V: TRBV7-3; DNA: TGTGCCAGCAGCTCCAGCACCGGGGAGCTGTTTTTT; CDR3: CASSSSTGELFF
J: TRBJ2-7; D: TRBD2; size: .; length: 15; V: TRBV6-1; DNA: TGTGCCAGCAGAGGTCGACTAGCGGAGGGCTACGAGCAGTACTTC; CDR3: CASRGRLAEGYEQYF
J: TRBJ2-1; D: .; size: .; length: 12; V: TRBV12-5; DNA: TGTGCTAGTGGGCTACGGAGCAATGAGCAGTTCTTC; CDR3: CASGLRSNEQFF
J: TRBJ2-5; D: TRBD2; size: .; length: 15; V: TRBV7-6; DNA: TGTGCCAGCAGCGCACCGGGAGGGGTCAGGGAGACCCAGTACTTC; CDR3: CASSAPGGVRETQYF
J: TRBJ1-5; D: .; size: once; length: 12; V: TRBV11-1; DNA: TGTGCCAGCAGCCTCCTAGGGGGGCCCCAGCATTTT; CDR3: CASSLLGGPQHF
J: TRBJ1-5; D: .; size: .; length: 14; V: TRBV2; DNA: TGTGCCAGCAATAAAGGGGCGAGCAATCAGCCCCAGCATTTT; CDR3: CASNKGASNQPQHF
J: TRBJ2-7; D: TRBD2; size: few; length: 14; V: TRBV10-3; DNA: TGTGCCATAGTTAGCGGGGGGCACTCCTACGAGCAGTACTTC; CDR3: CAIVSGGHSYEQYF
J: TRBJ1-6; D: TRBD1; size: .; length: 15; V: TRBV18; DNA: TGTGCCAGCTCACCAGACAGGGGAGAAAATTCACCCCTCCACTTT; CDR3: CASSPDRGENSPLHF
J: TRBJ2-2; D: .; size: .; length: 12; V: TRBV7-3; DNA: TGTGCCAGCAGCCCTGACACCGGGGAGCTGTTTTTT; CDR3: CASSPDTGELFF
J: TRBJ1-2; D: .; size: .; length: 16; V: TRBV4-3; DNA: TGCGCCAGCAGCCAAGTTTGGCTATCCCCCGACAATGGCTACACCTTC; CDR3: CASSQVWLSPDNGYTF
J: TRBJ2-2; D: .; size: few; length: 14; V: TRBV5-1; DNA: TGCGCCAGCACCCTTGAACCCTCCGGCGGGGAGCTGTTTTTT; CDR3: CASTLEPSGGELFF
J: TRBJ2-5; D: TRBD2; size: few; length: 15; V: TRBV7-9; DNA: TGTGCCAGCAGCTCCCTTAGCGGGAGGGCTGAGACCCAGTACTTC; CDR3: CASSSLSGRAETQYF
J: TRBJ2-7; D: .; size: .; length: 12; V: TRBV6-6; DNA: TGTGCCAGCAGTTACGGGGCACACGAGCAGTACTTC; CDR3: CASSYGAHEQYF
J: TRBJ1-5; D: .; size: .; length: 13; V: TRBV7-9; DNA: TGTGCCAGCAGCTTAGGTGTCGATCAGCCCCAGCATTTT; CDR3: CASSLGVDQPQHF
J: TRBJ1-1; D: .; size: .; length: 13; V: TRBV5-1; DNA: TGCGCCAGCACAAGATCCGGACTCACTGAAGCTTTCTTT; CDR3: CASTRSGLTEAFF
J: TRBJ2-7; D: TRBD2; size: .; length: 13; V: TRBV18; DNA: TGTGCCAGCTCACCCGGGAGGGCCTACGAGCAGTACTTC; CDR3: CASSPGRAYEQYF
J: TRBJ2-1; D: TRBD2; size: few; length: 13; V: TRBV10-3; DNA: TGTGCCATCCGGCGAGCGGGAGCTGGTGAGCAGTTCTTC; CDR3: CAIRRAGAGEQFF
J: TRBJ1-5; D: .; size: few; length: 12; V: TRBV18; DNA: TGTGCCAGCTCACTGGGAGATCAGCCCCAGCATTTT; CDR3: CASSLGDQPQHF
J: TRBJ1-4; D: .; size: once; length: 16; V: TRBV5-1; DNA: TGCGCCAGCAGCAGTGGTGAGGGTACTCTGGGTGAAAAACTGTTTTTT; CDR3: CASSSGEGTLGEKLFF
J: TRBJ2-3; D: TRBD2; size: .; length: 15; V: TRBV5-1; DNA: TGCGCCAGCAGCTGGAGCGGGGGGGCCTTAGATACGCAGTATTTT; CDR3: CASSWSGGALDTQYF
J: TRBJ1-2; D: .; size: .; length: 11; V: TRBV20-1; DNA: TGCAGTGCTAGGACAGGCTATGGCTACACCTTC; CDR3: CSARTGYGYTF